These 3 T cell receptor beta chains were all obtained from the same sample, sequenced in a study of radiation and T cells in renal cell carcinoma. Time point denoted: baseline pretreatment blood. Sample treatment: 15 Gy SBRT to primary tumor, nephrectomy 4 weeks later. Libraries were prepared by immunoSEQ multiplex PCR; TCRdb keeps only in-frame clonotypes and omits some of them. Among 87,000 or so clones listed, 75% to 90% were seen once. The material sequenced was blood, taken from a patient whose treatment included radiotherapy and nephrectomy. Source of these receptors: a man aged 45 to 65 with renal cell carcinoma.

The CDR3 is CASSLLFAGTGGYYTF. The CDR3 nucleotides are TGTGCCAGCAGCTTATTATTCGCCGGGACAGGGGGTTACTACACCTTC. This chain links TRBV7-2 with TRBJ1-2; 11 nucleotides align to TRBD1. Germline V gene sequence: CDR1 SGHTA, CDR2 FQGNSA. The CDR3 is 16 amino acids. Trimming at V came to 2 bases and at J to 10 bases, leaving 12 bases not matched to a gene.

This clone was found a few times. The chain employs TRBV6-1 and TRBJ2-5, with TRBD2 matching 7 bases. J lost 0 bases, V lost 8 bases, and 6 bases had no gene match. There are 14 residues in the CDR3. Germline V CDR1 and CDR2: MNHNS, SASEGT. The CDR3 DNA follows: TGTGCCAGCTTCGGAGCGGGGCACCAAGAGACCCAGTACTTC. It codes for CASFGAGHQETQYF.

This clone came up a few times. The chain recombines TRBV28 with TRBJ1-5; the D gene is possibly TRBD1 (5 bases). Trimming stripped 4 bases from V and 6 bases from J, with 19 bases between. The CDR3 sequence is 16 residues long. Germline V gene data show CDR1 as MDHEN and CDR2 as SYDVKM. The CDR3 spells CASSSTVTTQGQPQHF. Here the CDR3 DNA reads TGTGCCAGCAGTTCGACAGTAACCACCCAAGGTCAGCCCCAGCATTTT.